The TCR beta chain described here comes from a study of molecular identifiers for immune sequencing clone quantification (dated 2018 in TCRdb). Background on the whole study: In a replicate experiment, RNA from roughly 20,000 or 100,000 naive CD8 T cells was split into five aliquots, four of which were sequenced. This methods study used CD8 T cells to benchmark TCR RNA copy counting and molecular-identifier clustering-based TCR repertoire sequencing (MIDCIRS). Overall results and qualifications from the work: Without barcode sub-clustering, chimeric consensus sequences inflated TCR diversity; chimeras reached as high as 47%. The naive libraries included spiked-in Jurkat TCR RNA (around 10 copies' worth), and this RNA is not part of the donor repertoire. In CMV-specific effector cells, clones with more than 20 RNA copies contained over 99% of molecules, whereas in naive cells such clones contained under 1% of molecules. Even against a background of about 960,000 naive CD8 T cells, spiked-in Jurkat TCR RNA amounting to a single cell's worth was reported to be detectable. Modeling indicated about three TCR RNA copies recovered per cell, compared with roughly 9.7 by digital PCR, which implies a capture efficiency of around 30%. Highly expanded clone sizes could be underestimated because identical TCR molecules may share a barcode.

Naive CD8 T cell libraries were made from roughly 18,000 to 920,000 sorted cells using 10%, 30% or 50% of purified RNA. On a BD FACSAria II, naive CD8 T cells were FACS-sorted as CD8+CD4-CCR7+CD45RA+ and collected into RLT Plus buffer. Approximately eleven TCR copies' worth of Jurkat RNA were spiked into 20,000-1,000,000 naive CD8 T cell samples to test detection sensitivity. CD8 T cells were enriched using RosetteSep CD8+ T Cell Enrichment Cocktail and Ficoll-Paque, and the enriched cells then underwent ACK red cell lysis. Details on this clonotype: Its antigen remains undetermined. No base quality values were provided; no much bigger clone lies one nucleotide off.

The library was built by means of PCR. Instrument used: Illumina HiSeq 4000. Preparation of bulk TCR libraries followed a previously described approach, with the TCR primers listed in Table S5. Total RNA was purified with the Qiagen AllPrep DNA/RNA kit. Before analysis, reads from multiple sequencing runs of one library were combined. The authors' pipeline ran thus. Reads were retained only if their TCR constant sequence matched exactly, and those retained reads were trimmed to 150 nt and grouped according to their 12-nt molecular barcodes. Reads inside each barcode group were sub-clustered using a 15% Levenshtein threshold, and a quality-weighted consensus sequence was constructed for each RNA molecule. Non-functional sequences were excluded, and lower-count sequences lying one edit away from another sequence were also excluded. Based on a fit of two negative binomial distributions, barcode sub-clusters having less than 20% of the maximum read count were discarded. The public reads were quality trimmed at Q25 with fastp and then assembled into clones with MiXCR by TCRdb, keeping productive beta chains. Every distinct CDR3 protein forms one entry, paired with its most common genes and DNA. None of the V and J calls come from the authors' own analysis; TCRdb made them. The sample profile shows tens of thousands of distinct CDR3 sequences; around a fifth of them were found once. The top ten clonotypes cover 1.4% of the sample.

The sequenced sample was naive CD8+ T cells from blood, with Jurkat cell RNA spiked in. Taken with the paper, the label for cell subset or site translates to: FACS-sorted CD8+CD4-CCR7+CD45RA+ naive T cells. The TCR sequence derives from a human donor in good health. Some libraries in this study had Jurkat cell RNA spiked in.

The CDR3 protein sequence reads: CASGPPDRDTEAFF. In nucleotide form, the sequence is TGTGCTAGTGGTCCCCCGGACAGGGACACTGAAGCTTTCTTT. The receptor chain draws on TRBV12-5 and TRBJ1-1; 8 bases in the middle match TRBD1. The germline V gene sets CDR1 to LGHNT and CDR2 to FRNRAP. The CDR3 has 14 amino acids, counting the end cysteine and phenylalanine. CDR3 DNA only is kept here, 42 bases in frame from base 1. Germline trimming amounts to 5 bases on V and 3 bases on J, with 5 as the count of junction bases outside the gene matches.